One and the same sample provided the 6 T cell receptor beta chains below, sequenced in a study of T cell clones after liver transplantation. Repertoires were generated with immunoSEQ multiplex PCR, while TCRdb's copy carries only in-frame clones and drops some. The sample has 99,000 or so clones; 82% are singletons. Sequences were derived from CD4+ T cells from blood, sampled before liver transplant. The receptor set was obtained from a human donor who received a liver transplant.

The chain has TRBV7-8 and TRBJ2-7; D possibly matches TRBD1 or TRBD2 (5 bases each). CDR3 size: 14 residues. Germline loops: CDR1 SGHVS, CDR2 FQNEAQ. Trimming cost V 2 bases and J 7 bases, with 15 bases left between them. In nucleotides, the CDR3 is TGTGCCAGCAGCTTAAGCGCTAGCCCAGGGGAGCAGTACTTC. This gives the protein CASSLSASPGEQYF.

This chain connects TRBV18 to TRBJ2-3; D is uncertain. Germline CDR1 KGHSH, CDR2 LQKENI. The CDR3 contains 15 residues. Trimming stripped 3 bases from V and 0 bases from J, with 10 bases between. The CDR3 DNA reads TGTGCCAGCTCACCGGATTTTAGTAGCACAGATACGCAGTATTTT. Its translation is CASSPDFSSTDTQYF.

The rearrangement uses TRBV27 and TRBJ2-7, with 8 positions matching TRBD1. CDR3 length: 14 amino acids. Germline V lookup: CDR1 MNHEY, CDR2 SMNVEV (reference sequence). Trimming at V came to 2 bases and at J to 1 base, leaving 1 base not matched to a gene. CDR3 protein: CASSLTGGSYEQYF. The DNA of the CDR3 is TGTGCCAGCAGTTTAACAGGGGGGTCCTACGAGCAGTACTTC.

CDR3 DNA sequence: TGTGCCACCAGCACGGGGGGAGGACTAGCTAACACCGGGGAGCTGTTTTTT. Translating it yields CATSTGGGLANTGELFF. The chain carries TRBV15 and TRBJ2-2; the match to TRBD2 covers 8 bases. The V gene's germline CDR1 is LNHNV and CDR2 YYDKDF (reference sequence). Trimming removed 4 bases from V and 2 bases from J; junction bases left unmatched: 9. CDR3 length: 17 residues.

The chain carries TRBV9 and TRBJ1-3, with a tentative D call TRBD1 (6 bases). CDR1 and CDR2 (germline): SGDLS, YYNGEE. V dropped 0 bases and J dropped 3 bases, with 13 bases sitting between them. CDR3 length equals 16 residues. CDR3 protein: CASSVDRGAGGNTIYF. As DNA, the CDR3 is TGTGCCAGCAGCGTAGATCGGGGGGCAGGTGGAAACACCATATATTTT.

The DNA of the CDR3 is TGTGCCAGCAGCCAACCGGGACTAGCGGGGGTGAATGAGCAGTTCTTC. Translating gives CASSQPGLAGVNEQFF. The J gene is TRBJ2-1, the V gene TRBV14, with 14 bases that match TRBD2. CDR3 length equals 16 residues. V trimming: 2 bases; J trimming: 7 bases; junction bases outside the gene matches: 4. Germline assignment: CDR1 SGHDN and CDR2 FVKESK.